The source of this T cell receptor (beta chain) is a study of cytomegalovirus exposure and HLA in healthy donors (dated by TCRdb to between 2016 and 2019). General notes on the study: An earlier analysis of some 600 of the donors reported about 260 Gb of sequence data and 95 million to 120 million unique TCR beta sequences obtained from around 170 million T cells. Rather than drawing on any new phenotypic data, the later analysis identified candidate immune exposures from TCR beta sequences and the way those sequences occurred across donors. A later analysis re-examined previously published TCR beta repertoires from just over 650 donors and added high-resolution HLA genotyping to investigate patterns of TCR occurrence. All discovery cohort repertoires had been generated on a single sequencing platform. Donor age, sex, ethnicity and CMV serostatus were compiled together with the repertoire data. To predict cytomegalovirus infection status, the study brought together high-throughput TCR immunosequencing, statistical association of individual TCRs with disease status, and machine learning. Among the roughly 370 genotyped donors, around 81% belonged to the genetic ancestry cluster associated with self-reported Caucasian donors. In addition to the first cohort of 666 subjects, a separate validation cohort of around 110 different subjects was used. Genome-wide SNP genotypes for about 60% of the 666 donors were used in a later genetic analysis, which treated that subset as a discovery cohort. Roughly 290 gigabases of sequencing data and around 80 million unique TCR sequences made up an early release that covered 500 to 700 HLA-typed donors. Typing coverage differed by locus: A, B, C, DRB1 and DQB1 were typed in roughly 629-640 donors, DQA1 in around 500, DPA1 in 600 to 610, and DPB1 in approximately 450. The study profiled the T cell repertoires of 666 subjects by immunosequencing and related them to cytomegalovirus serostatus. HLA typing included class I and class II loci at four-digit resolution. An earlier analysis of fewer than 750 of the donors used high-throughput TCR beta sequencing to judge whether each TCR beta V gene segment behaved as functional or pseudogenic. The aim of the study was to test whether cataloging public T cell receptors could identify signatures of past pathogen exposure. About five DR-DQ haplotypes were handled as single units for association and clustering because linkage in the cohort was strong. Across around 400 genotyped donors of the cohort, an average of approximately 200,000 unique TCR beta nucleotide sequences per donor were sequenced, and roughly 18% of those sequences were non-productive.

The cohort comprised around 700 healthy bone marrow donors. At the time of sampling, all cohort members were nominally healthy, though unrecorded immune exposures were likely present. The donor was CMV seropositive and was included in the group of 250 to 350 seropositive cohort members. A peripheral blood sample was provided by each donor, and peripheral blood mononuclear cells were used for TCR beta sequencing. The Qiagen DNeasy Blood Extraction Kit was used to extract genomic DNA from the blood cell samples. What the authors observed across the whole study: The study listed approximately 150 TCR beta chains as associated with cytomegalovirus. In a later genetic analysis, fewer N-insertions in productive TCRs were reported among donors in an Asian-associated ancestry cluster than the roughly 670-donor mean. In a later analysis, TCR association rates were found to vary across HLA loci, with the most associated TCRs seen for DRB1 alleles and the fewest for HLA-C alleles. Correlated functional status among segregating V segments might be attributable to linkage disequilibrium, but an unknown experimental factor could not be ruled out. Broadly in line with IMGT annotations, most TCR beta V segments showed up in productive rearrangements about 87% or about 30% of the time in an earlier analysis of around 550 of the donors. Because some donors lacked HLA typing at each locus, the association tests relied only on the typed subset. The only immune exposure information available for the cohort was CMV serostatus. A later analysis associated about 17,000 TCR beta sequences with specific HLA alleles at a false discovery rate of 0.05. Cytomegalovirus status was reported to be diagnosed by the classifier with high specificity and sensitivity in both the original and validation cohorts. A further reported finding was that TCR beta sequences accurately predicted the HLA-A and HLA-B alleles for most subjects in the first cohort. Several of the top co-occurrence clusters appeared to be linked to parvovirus B19, influenza, CMV and Epstein-Barr virus, according to a later analysis. The earlier analysis of 587 of the donors excluded some 15 rarely observed V segments, including chromosome 9 orphons, because counts were too low. According to the authors, the approach could potentially be generalized to other disease states and immunological phenotypes. When HLA alleles, especially DR and DQ, strongly co-occurred, attributing TCR associations to individual alleles was difficult. In vitro tests confirmed that a few of the cytomegalovirus-associated TCR beta chains recognize cytomegalovirus antigens. This cohort had only TCR beta chains sequenced, and the lack of alpha or paired-chain data limited which features could be detected. Because the 87-base-pair reads could not distinguish some IMGT-functional V segments, including TRBV6-2 and TRBV6-3, those segments were excluded. Roughly uniform sequencing depth across donors was assumed in presence/absence analyses, although this assumption may not hold. V-gene and J-gene trimming of TCR beta chains was associated with a missense DCLRE1C variant in a later genetic analysis, and the association was replicated in an independent cohort. Most TCR sequences were observed very rarely across donors, whereas some public TCRs were present in many individuals. A later analysis found that most CMV-associated TCR beta chains appeared HLA-restricted, with HLA associations seemingly driven largely by CMV exposure. The sequencing pipeline was judged likely to have produced a cluster of highly shared sequence variants as a technical artifact. Compared with equally common non-associated chains, HLA-associated TCR beta chains in a later analysis were more clonally expanded and had lower generation probabilities.

Remarks on this clone: Its target antigen remains unknown. Qualities for individual bases were not recorded, and no much larger clone is one base off.

The library was prepared using the immunoSEQ multiplex PCR assay. The multiplex PCR relied on a mix of 60 forward primers for TCR Vbeta segments and 13 reverse primers for TCR Jbeta segments. The CDR3 region of rearranged TCR beta genes was amplified from genomic DNA by a multiplex PCR assay. The amplified TCR beta libraries were sequenced on the Illumina HiSeq System as 87-base-pair reads. Turning to the authors' computational methods: In a later analysis, tens of millions of unique TCR beta chains were counted across the roughly 670 repertoires, and approximately 11 million of these chains were shared by at least two donors. Raw reads were error-corrected and collapsed into unique sequences by a nearest-neighbor algorithm in which closely related sequences were merged to remove PCR and sequencing errors. Alignment of CDR3 sequences to IMGT reference sequences was used to assign V, D and J gene segments. Each retained sequence needed at least a six-nucleotide match to both a V gene segment and a J gene segment. A rearrangement counted as productive if the CDR3 had no stop codons and remained in frame with V and J, and every other rearrangement counted as non-productive. Following IMGT convention, CDR3 was defined as the stretch from the second conserved V-encoded cysteine to the conserved J-encoded phenylalanine. The earlier analysis of about 560 of the donors excluded any sequence lacking an unambiguous match to a single V gene segment. An earlier analysis of fewer than 750 of the donors called V segments functional above 56.7% productive rearrangements and segregating when the between-donor standard deviation exceeded 5%. A statistical classification framework was built to diagnose cytomegalovirus status from the catalog of TCR beta chain sequences. In a later analysis, V and J genes were assigned by comparing TCR nucleotide sequences against IMGT/GENE-DB human TR gene sequences. The TCRdist pipeline was used in a later analysis to assign CDR3 sequences and most-parsimonious VDJ recombination scenarios. A later analysis defined each TCR beta chain by its CDR3 amino acid sequence plus V-gene family, and excluded reads lacking a unique V-gene family. As a way to deal with suspected cross-contamination and a sequencing artifact, a later analysis dropped hundreds of nucleotide sequences that were highly shared and had low generation probability. In a later analysis, a clonal expansion index for each public chain was calculated from normalized within-repertoire ranks of inferred template counts. Generation probabilities in a later analysis came from a VDJ recombination model fitted to out-of-frame rearrangements, and those results were checked against IGoR. In a later analysis, hypergeometric tests were used to score TCR-TCR, TCR-HLA and TCR-CMV co-occurrence, with a repertoire-size bias correction applied to TCR pairs. A later analysis estimated false discovery rates by permuting HLA or CMV assignments 20 times. In a later analysis, co-occurring TCRs were grouped using DBSCAN, with TCRdist sequence similarity added in when clustering inside HLA-allele-positive subsets. Repertoires with fewer than 30,000 or more than 120,000 public chains, plus five repertoires with anomalous nucleotide sharing, were excluded from co-occurrence clustering. TCRdb took this table from immuneACCESS and kept in-frame rearrangements with V and J called. Such tables lack part of the clones; where checked against another copy, unresolved V genes explain under half of the gap, and the rest is unexplained. For V, J and clone size, that table is used; D and trimming come from the DNA. The sample has roughly 150,000 clones on record, roughly 75% of them singletons. The ten largest clones add up to approximately 10% of the sample.

Based on the germline V gene (reference sequence), the CDR1 and CDR2 sequences are LNHDA and SQIVND. V loses 2 bases, J loses 0 bases, and the germline ends lie 10 bases apart. The CDR3 starts with the cysteine, ends with the phenylalanine, and has 15 residues. Only CDR3 DNA is held: 45 bases, read in frame from base 1. The chain is encoded by TRBV19 joined to TRBJ1-1; D gene: possibly TRBD1, on 5 matching bases. Sequencing was done on a sample of PBMCs. The clonotype comes from a man aged 18 to 29 in good health and CMV-seropositive. The DNA is as follows: TGTGCCAGTAGTATATACGGGGGTATGAACACTGAAGCTTTCTTT. The translation is CASSIYGGMNTEAFF.